These T cell receptor beta chains were read from a single sample in a study of identical twins. A single record per CDR3 protein comes from TCRdb applying MiXCR to the 5' RACE reads. The profile shows some 1,700,000 distinct CDR3 sequences, less than 35% of them singletons. Sequencing used cord blood. The receptors here all came from a newborn girl in good health. CDR3s include the opening cysteine and the closing phenylalanine or tryptophan. Fields, in order: D gene, V gene, clone size, J gene, CDR3 protein, CDR3 DNA. D genes are given only for firm matches. Part of the rows lack a size; the others show once, few, many or a class for expanded clones.

d_call: TRBD1; v_call: TRBV12-3/TRBV12-4; clone_size: few; j_call: TRBJ1-2; cdr3_aa: CASSLGAGQSNYGYTF; cdr3_nt: TGTGCCAGCAGTTTAGGGGCGGGACAGTCTAACTATGGCTACACCTTC
d_call: TRBD2; v_call: TRBV29-1; clone_size: many; j_call: TRBJ2-7; cdr3_aa: CSALAGAYEQYF; cdr3_nt: TGCAGCGCCCTAGCGGGAGCCTACGAGCAGTACTTC
d_call: TRBD1; v_call: TRBV19; clone_size: -; j_call: TRBJ1-6; cdr3_aa: CASSIQGGSPLHF; cdr3_nt: TGTGCCAGTAGTATCCAGGGGGGGTCACCCCTCCACTTT
d_call: TRBD2; v_call: TRBV7-2; clone_size: -; j_call: TRBJ2-1; cdr3_aa: CASSFSGVNNEQFF; cdr3_nt: TGTGCCAGCAGCTTCAGCGGGGTGAACAATGAGCAGTTCTTC
d_call: TRBD2; v_call: TRBV3-1; clone_size: -; j_call: TRBJ2-7; cdr3_aa: CAGQRGSGSAYEQYF; cdr3_nt: TGTGCCGGCCAGCGCGGTAGCGGGAGCGCCTACGAGCAGTACTTC
d_call: -; v_call: TRBV20-1; clone_size: -; j_call: TRBJ1-3; cdr3_aa: CSARGAGGPTGNTIYF; cdr3_nt: TGCAGTGCTAGGGGTGCCGGGGGCCCCACTGGAAACACCATATATTTT
d_call: -; v_call: TRBV5-1; clone_size: -; j_call: TRBJ2-7; cdr3_aa: CASGRQSQYEQYF; cdr3_nt: TGCGCCAGCGGTCGGCAGAGCCAATACGAGCAGTACTTC
d_call: TRBD1; v_call: TRBV3-1; clone_size: -; j_call: TRBJ2-1; cdr3_aa: CASSQGSGGEQFF; cdr3_nt: TGTGCCAGCAGCCAAGGATCAGGGGGTGAGCAGTTCTTC
d_call: -; v_call: TRBV2; clone_size: -; j_call: TRBJ2-1; cdr3_aa: CASTPGLTAFF; cdr3_nt: TGTGCCAGCACCCCGGGACTCACTGCGTTCTTC
d_call: -; v_call: TRBV5-1; clone_size: few; j_call: TRBJ2-5; cdr3_aa: CASSLAPGSPAGKETQYF; cdr3_nt: TGCGCCAGCAGCTTGGCTCCAGGGTCACCGGCGGGGAAAGAGACCCAGTACTTC
d_call: -; v_call: TRBV20-1; clone_size: -; j_call: TRBJ1-2; cdr3_aa: CSARVEVTYYGYTF; cdr3_nt: TGCAGTGCTAGAGTAGAGGTGACGTACTATGGCTACACCTTC
d_call: -; v_call: TRBV4-1; clone_size: few; j_call: TRBJ1-5; cdr3_aa: CASSQGPREVNQPQHF; cdr3_nt: TGCGCCAGCAGCCAAGGGCCCAGGGAGGTGAATCAGCCCCAGCATTTT
d_call: -; v_call: TRBV28; clone_size: -; j_call: TRBJ2-5; cdr3_aa: CASSFKVPETQYF; cdr3_nt: TGTGCCAGCAGTTTTAAGGTTCCAGAGACCCAGTACTTC
d_call: -; v_call: TRBV10-1; clone_size: -; j_call: TRBJ2-2; cdr3_aa: CASSESGYLGTGELFF; cdr3_nt: TGCGCCAGCAGCGAGTCGGGATATCTGGGGACCGGGGAGCTGTTTTTT
d_call: -; v_call: TRBV29-1; clone_size: -; j_call: TRBJ1-1; cdr3_aa: CSVRGADTEAFF; cdr3_nt: TGCAGCGTGAGGGGCGCGGACACTGAAGCTTTCTTT
d_call: -; v_call: TRBV6-2/TRBV6-3; clone_size: -; j_call: TRBJ2-7; cdr3_aa: CASSYVSGALTYEQYF; cdr3_nt: TGTGCCAGCAGTTACGTATCGGGGGCACTTACCTACGAGCAGTACTTC
d_call: -; v_call: TRBV7-9; clone_size: -; j_call: TRBJ1-6; cdr3_aa: CASSPYRIVRENSPLHF; cdr3_nt: TGTGCCAGCAGCCCTTACCGGATCGTAAGGGAGAATTCACCCCTCCACTTT
d_call: -; v_call: TRBV12-3/TRBV12-4; clone_size: -; j_call: TRBJ2-3; cdr3_aa: CASSPLNLAPDTQYF; cdr3_nt: TGTGCCAGCAGTCCCTTAAACCTGGCCCCAGATACGCAGTATTTT
d_call: TRBD1; v_call: TRBV20-1; clone_size: many; j_call: TRBJ1-4; cdr3_aa: CSASRGHTNEKLFF; cdr3_nt: TGCAGTGCTAGCAGGGGGCATACTAATGAAAAACTGTTTTTT
d_call: -; v_call: TRBV20-1; clone_size: few; j_call: TRBJ1-5; cdr3_aa: CSARVGGASNQPQHF; cdr3_nt: TGCAGTGCTAGAGTTGGTGGGGCGAGCAATCAGCCCCAGCATTTT
d_call: -; v_call: TRBV12-3/TRBV12-4; clone_size: -; j_call: TRBJ2-3; cdr3_aa: CASSLTARAWLPDTQYF; cdr3_nt: TGTGCCAGCAGTTTGACGGCCAGGGCTTGGTTACCGGATACGCAGTATTTT
d_call: TRBD1; v_call: TRBV12-3/TRBV12-4; clone_size: few; j_call: TRBJ1-2; cdr3_aa: CASNPGGAEGYTF; cdr3_nt: TGTGCCAGCAACCCAGGGGGCGCGGAGGGCTACACCTTC
d_call: -; v_call: TRBV12-5; clone_size: -; j_call: TRBJ2-5; cdr3_aa: CAGGLTPGKETQYF; cdr3_nt: TGTGCTGGTGGTTTAACGCCAGGGAAGGAGACCCAGTACTTC
d_call: -; v_call: TRBV5-1; clone_size: few; j_call: TRBJ1-2; cdr3_aa: CASSLAEDWDGYTF; cdr3_nt: TGCGCCAGCAGCTTGGCCGAGGACTGGGATGGCTACACCTTC
d_call: TRBD1; v_call: TRBV6-2/TRBV6-3; clone_size: few; j_call: TRBJ2-3; cdr3_aa: CAGSTPDRGVTDTQYF; cdr3_nt: TGTGCCGGCAGTACGCCGGACAGGGGCGTCACAGATACGCAGTATTTT